The 9 T cell receptor beta chains below come from one sample, sequenced in a study of blood T cell repertoires in COVID-19. Clones were read by immunoSEQ multiplex PCR, and TCRdb kept only the in-frame ones, dropping some. The sample has a few hundred thousand clones, roughly 89% seen once. Sequenced material: PBMCs or T cells enriched from blood (not recorded which). These receptors were obtained from a woman aged 35 to 49 who had recovered from COVID-19.

This clone appeared a single time. The chain recombines TRBV4-1 with TRBJ2-2, with 9 bases fitting TRBD2. The CDR3 contains 17 residues. Germline-derived CDR1 and CDR2 are MGHRA and YSYEKL. The V and J ends lost 1 base and 4 bases, in that order; junction bases with no gene match: 7. CDR3 coding DNA: TGCGCCAGCAGCCAAGTTTACGCGGGAGGGCCCACCGGGGAGCTGTTTTTT. Encoded protein: CASSQVYAGGPTGELFF.

The chain carries TRBV29-1 and TRBJ1-2; the D gene is possibly TRBD1 (5 bases). The CDR3 contains 12 residues. The V gene's germline CDR1 is SQVTM and CDR2 ANQGSEA. V gave up 7 bases and J gave up 3 bases, with 12 bases separating them. CDR3 DNA sequence: TGCAGCGCCCGGACGGGGGACTATGGCTACACCTTC. This encodes CSARTGDYGYTF.

V usage is TRBV30 and J usage is TRBJ1-5, with 8 nucleotides matching TRBD1. CDR1 and CDR2 from the germline V gene are GTSNPN and SVGIG (reference sequence). Unmatched junction bases numbered 2, after V lost 2 bases and J lost 5 bases. This CDR3 contains 13 residues. This CDR3 is CAWSKQGDQPQHF. The CDR3 DNA follows: TGTGCCTGGAGTAAACAGGGGGATCAGCCCCAGCATTTT.

The chain links TRBV10-2 to TRBJ2-3; tentative D call: TRBD2 (6 bases). Trimming pared 0 bases from V and 0 bases from J, leaving 16 bases between. The length of the CDR3 is 18 residues. Germline lookup yields CDR1 WSHSY and CDR2 SAAADI. Here the CDR3 reads CASSESLLAGSSTDTQYF. The CDR3 nucleotides are TGCGCCAGCAGTGAGTCCCTACTAGCCGGGTCGAGCACAGATACGCAGTATTTT.

This chain connects TRBV9 to TRBJ1-1, with TRBD1 matching over 7 bases. Unmatched junction bases numbered 14, after V lost 1 base and J lost 11 bases. The CDR3 has 15 residues. Per the germline V gene, CDR1 is SGDLS and CDR2 is YYNGEE. As DNA, the CDR3 is TGTGCCAGCAGCGTACTAACACTGGAGGGGGCGCGGGCTTTCTTT. Amino acids: CASSVLTLEGARAFF.

This clone was seen once. The V call is TRBV7-9, the J call TRBJ1-2; 9 nucleotides line up with TRBD1. The CDR3 is made up of 15 amino acids. V lost 5 bases and J lost 8; bases outside the gene matches: 12. The V gene's germline CDR1 is SEHNR and CDR2 FQNEAQ (reference sequence). This chain's CDR3 is CASSADRGLIGGYTF. Written as DNA, the CDR3 is TGTGCCAGCAGCGCGGACAGGGGACTAATAGGAGGCTACACCTTC.

With respect to this clone: Other DNA sequences in this specimen translate into the identical CDR3. V gene TRBV10-2 combines with J gene TRBJ2-7; 7 nucleotides line up with TRBD1. The CDR3 runs to 11 residues. Germline V CDR1 and CDR2: WSHSY, SAAADI. Trimming took 7 bases from V and 3 from J; bases not matched to a gene: 0. The CDR3 sequence is CASTGGYEQYF. CDR3 sequence (DNA): TGCGCCAGCACAGGGGGCTACGAGCAGTACTTC.

The chain's CDR3 is CASSPQGSGETQYF. CDR3 sequence (DNA): TGTGCCAGTAGTCCACAGGGGTCGGGAGAGACCCAGTACTTC. The rearrangement links TRBV19 to TRBJ2-5, with 7 bases that match TRBD1. CDR3 length: 14 amino acids. CDR1 is LNHDA and CDR2 is SQIVND in the germline V gene (reference sequence). V lost 5 bases to trimming and J lost 4 bases; unmatched junction nucleotides: 7.

V gene TRBV5-6 combines with J gene TRBJ1-3; TRBD1 is a possible D gene (6 bases). The CDR3 consists of 15 residues. The germline V and J ends were trimmed by 6 bases and 5 bases, with 18 bases remaining between them. Germline CDR1 is SGHDT and CDR2 is YYEEEE. The CDR3, as DNA: TGTGCCAGCACCTCAACCTTACAGGGTCGAAACACCATATATTTT. Protein: CASTSTLQGRNTIYF.